Many counts were recorded for the clone carrying this T cell receptor beta chain. Its antigen is currently unknown. The data derive from a study of CD8 T cells in ankylosing spondylitis. Study-wide points: In the blood and synovial fluid of reactive arthritis, some motif variants had been previously reported. Typical of ankylosing spondylitis blood, it appeared, was a TCR beta motif of under 10 highly homologous variants. There was reportedly significant enrichment of clones that were disease-linked in matched ankylosing spondylitis synovial fluid. Disease-associated clonotypes exhibited CD8+ identity and were relatively infrequent in peripheral blood.

Quantitative molecular-barcoded 5'-RACE generated the TCR beta libraries. Using its own MiXCR run on the 5' RACE reads, TCRdb lists one record per CDR3 protein. The sample comprises about 460,000 distinct CDR3 sequences, over 4% of which are singletons, and around 3.5% rests with the top ten. The receptor was isolated from a male donor with ankylosing spondylitis. The material sequenced was blood, either unsorted or a sorted T cell fraction (not recorded which).

The CDR3 sequence is CASSSGGAGGTEAFF. CDR3 DNA: TGCGCCAGCAGCTCGGGCGGGGCAGGGGGCACTGAAGCTTTCTTT. The J gene is TRBJ1-1, the V gene TRBV5-1, with 7 bases aligning to TRBD1. Germline V gene sequence: CDR1 SGHRS, CDR2 YFSETQ. V dropped 3 bases and J dropped 4; count of bases not matched to a gene: 9. The CDR3 is made up of 15 amino acids.